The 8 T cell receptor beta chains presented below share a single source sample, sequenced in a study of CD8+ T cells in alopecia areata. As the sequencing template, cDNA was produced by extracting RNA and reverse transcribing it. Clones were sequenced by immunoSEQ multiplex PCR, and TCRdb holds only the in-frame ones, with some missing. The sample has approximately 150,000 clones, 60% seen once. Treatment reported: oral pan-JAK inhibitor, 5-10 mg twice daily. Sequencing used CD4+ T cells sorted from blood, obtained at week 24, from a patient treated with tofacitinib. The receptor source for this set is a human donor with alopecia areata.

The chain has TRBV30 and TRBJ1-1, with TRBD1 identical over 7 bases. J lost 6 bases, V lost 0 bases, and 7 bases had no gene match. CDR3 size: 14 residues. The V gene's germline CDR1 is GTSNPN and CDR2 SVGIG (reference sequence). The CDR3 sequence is CAWSVRGPFSEAFF. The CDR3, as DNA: TGTGCCTGGAGTGTAAGGGGGCCGTTCTCTGAAGCTTTCTTT.

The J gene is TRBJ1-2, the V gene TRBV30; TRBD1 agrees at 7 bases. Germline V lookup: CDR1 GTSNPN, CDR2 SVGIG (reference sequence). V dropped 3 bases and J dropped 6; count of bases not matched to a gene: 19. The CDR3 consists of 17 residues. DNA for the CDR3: TGTGCCTGGAGCGGTCGGGACAGAGAACCTTTTTCCCATGGCTACACCTTC. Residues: CAWSGRDREPFSHGYTF.

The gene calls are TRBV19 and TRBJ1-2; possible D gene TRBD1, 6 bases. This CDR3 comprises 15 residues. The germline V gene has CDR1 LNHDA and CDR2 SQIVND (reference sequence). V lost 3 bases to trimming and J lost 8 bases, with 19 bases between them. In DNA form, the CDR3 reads TGTGCCAGTAGTATCCCAAATACAGGGCCGACCGGCTACACCTTC. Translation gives CASSIPNTGPTGYTF.

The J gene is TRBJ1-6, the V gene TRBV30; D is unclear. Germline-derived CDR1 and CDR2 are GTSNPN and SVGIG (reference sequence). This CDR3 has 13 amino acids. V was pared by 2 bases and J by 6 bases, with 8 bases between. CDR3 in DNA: TGTGCCTGGAGTCAAACCCCTAATTCACCCCTCCACTTT. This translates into CAWSQTPNSPLHF.

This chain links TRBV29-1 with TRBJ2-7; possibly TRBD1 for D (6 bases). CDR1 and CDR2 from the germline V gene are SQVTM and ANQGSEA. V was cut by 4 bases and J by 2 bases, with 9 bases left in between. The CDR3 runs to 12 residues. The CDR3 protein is CSVVGGPYEQYF. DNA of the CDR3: TGCAGCGTTGTAGGGGGTCCCTACGAGCAGTACTTC.

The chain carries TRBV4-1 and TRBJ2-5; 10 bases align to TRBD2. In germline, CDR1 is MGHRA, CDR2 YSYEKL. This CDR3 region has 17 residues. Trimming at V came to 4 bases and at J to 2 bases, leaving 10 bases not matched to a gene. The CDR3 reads CASSLYQRGGFQETQYF. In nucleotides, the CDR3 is TGCGCCAGCAGCCTGTACCAGCGGGGGGGCTTTCAAGAGACCCAGTACTTC.

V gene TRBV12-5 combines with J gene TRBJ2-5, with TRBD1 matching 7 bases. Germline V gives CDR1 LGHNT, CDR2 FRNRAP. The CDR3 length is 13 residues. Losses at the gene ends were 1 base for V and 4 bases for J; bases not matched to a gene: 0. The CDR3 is CASGLDRGETQYF. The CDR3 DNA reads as TGTGCTAGTGGTTTGGACAGGGGAGAGACCCAGTACTTC.

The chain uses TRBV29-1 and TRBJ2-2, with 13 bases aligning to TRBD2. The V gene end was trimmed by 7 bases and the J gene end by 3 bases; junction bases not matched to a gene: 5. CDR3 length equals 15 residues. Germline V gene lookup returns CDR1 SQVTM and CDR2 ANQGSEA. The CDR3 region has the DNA TGCAGCGCTGGGACTAGCGGGGAGGACACCGGGGAGCTGTTTTTT. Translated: CSAGTSGEDTGELFF.